The sequence of this TCR beta chain was determined in a study of blood T cells in healthy people across ages. The J segment lost 7 bases and the V segment lost 3 bases, leaving 3 bases of the junction unmatched. The CDR3 spans 13 residues. CDR1 is SGDLS, CDR2 YYNGEE, per germline. Every sample gave at least 6 micrograms of total RNA when it was extracted. Broader study findings: The long-lived group displayed more naive CD4+ cells, plus higher diversity, than the aged donors did. Correlation between TCR beta diversity and naive T cell percentage was strong.

For the second PCR, which ran for roughly 6 to 11 cycles, a sample-barcoded 5' primer and a J-beta primer mix were used. One entry per CDR3 protein, called by TCRdb with MiXCR from the 5' RACE reads. The sample yields fewer than 800,000 distinct CDR3 sequences, around 21% seen once. This clonotype was recorded at least ten times. Antigen specificity is unknown. The source of this sequence is a man aged 65 to 85 in good health. The material sequenced was blood. V usage is TRBV9 and J usage is TRBJ1-1; TRBD1 agrees at 10 bases. CDR3 loop: CASSGTGGVEAFF. CDR3 DNA: TGTGCCAGCAGCGGGACAGGGGGGGTTGAAGCTTTCTTT.